The clone carrying this T cell receptor (beta chain) was detected a few times. Its antigen remains unknown. The germline gives CDR1 SGHDT, CDR2 YYEEEE. This CDR3 has 12 amino acids. Trimming removed 4 bases at V and 11 bases at J, with 15 bases between. This specimen comes from a study of response to subunit inactivated influenza vaccine. Study results and caveats: T cells newly recruited by each seasonal influenza vaccination are few, the authors suggested.

TCRdb reprocessed the RT-PCR reads via MiXCR and lists one record per CDR3 protein. Found here are over 300,000 distinct CDR3 sequences, 21% of them singletons; the top ten hold 10%. J is TRBJ1-1 and V is TRBV5-6; D may be TRBD1 (6 bases). The sequence derives from a man in his fifties or sixties who received an inactivated influenza vaccine. The sequencing here drew on PBMCs from blood, taken approximately 20 months after vaccination. CDR3 in DNA: TGTGCCAGCAGCCCAAGGGGGATCGGGGCTTTCTTT. Translating it yields CASSPRGIGAFF.